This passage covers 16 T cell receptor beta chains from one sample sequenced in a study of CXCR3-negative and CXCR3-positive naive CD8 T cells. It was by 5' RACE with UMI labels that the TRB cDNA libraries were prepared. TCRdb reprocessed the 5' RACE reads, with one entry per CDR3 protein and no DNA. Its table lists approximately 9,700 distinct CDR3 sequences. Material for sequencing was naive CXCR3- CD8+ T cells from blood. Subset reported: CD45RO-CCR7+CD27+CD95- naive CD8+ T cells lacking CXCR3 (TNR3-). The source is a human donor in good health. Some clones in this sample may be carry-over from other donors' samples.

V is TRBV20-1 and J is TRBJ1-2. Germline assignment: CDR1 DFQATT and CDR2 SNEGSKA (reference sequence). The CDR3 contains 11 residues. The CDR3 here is CSAMTSEGYTF.

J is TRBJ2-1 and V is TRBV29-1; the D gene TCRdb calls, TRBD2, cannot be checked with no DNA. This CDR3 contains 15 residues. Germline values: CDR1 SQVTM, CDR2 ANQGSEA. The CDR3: CSVEFGGPSGNEQFF.

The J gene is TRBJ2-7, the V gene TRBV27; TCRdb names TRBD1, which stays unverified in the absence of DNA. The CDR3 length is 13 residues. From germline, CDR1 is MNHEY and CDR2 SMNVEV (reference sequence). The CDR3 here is CASSFKQGYEQYF.

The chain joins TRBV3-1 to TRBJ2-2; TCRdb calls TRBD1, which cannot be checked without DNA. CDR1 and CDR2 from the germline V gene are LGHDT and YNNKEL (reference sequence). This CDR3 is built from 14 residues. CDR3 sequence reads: CASSQTGMDGELFF. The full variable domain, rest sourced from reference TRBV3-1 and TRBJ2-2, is DTAVSQTPKYLVTQMGNDKSIKCEQNLGHDTMYWYKQDSKKFLKIMFSYNNKELIINETVPNRFSPKSPDKAHLNLHINSLELGDSAVYFCASSQTGMDGELFFGEGSRLTVL.

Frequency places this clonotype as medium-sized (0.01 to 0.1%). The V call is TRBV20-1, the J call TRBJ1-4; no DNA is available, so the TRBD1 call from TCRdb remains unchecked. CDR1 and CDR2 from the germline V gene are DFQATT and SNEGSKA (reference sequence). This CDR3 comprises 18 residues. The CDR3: CSARGGRIGAISNEKLFF.

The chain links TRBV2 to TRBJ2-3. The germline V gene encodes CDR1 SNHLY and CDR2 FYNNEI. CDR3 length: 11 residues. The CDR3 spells CASRRADTQYF.

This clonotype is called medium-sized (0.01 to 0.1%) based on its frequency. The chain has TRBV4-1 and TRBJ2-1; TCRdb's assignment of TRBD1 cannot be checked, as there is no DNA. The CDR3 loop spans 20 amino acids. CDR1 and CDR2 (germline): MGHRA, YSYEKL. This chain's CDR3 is CASSQDLVLSLDPYYNEQFF.

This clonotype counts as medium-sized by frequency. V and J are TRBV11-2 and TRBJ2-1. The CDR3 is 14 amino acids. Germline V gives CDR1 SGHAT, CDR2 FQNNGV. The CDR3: CASSSTKDLNEQFF. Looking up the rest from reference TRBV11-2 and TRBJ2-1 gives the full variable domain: EAGVAQSPRYKIIEKRQSVAFWCNPISGHATLYWYQQILGQGPKLLIQFQNNGVVDDSQLPKDRFSAERLKGVDSTLKIQPAKLEDSAVYLCASSSTKDLNEQFFGPGTRLTVL.

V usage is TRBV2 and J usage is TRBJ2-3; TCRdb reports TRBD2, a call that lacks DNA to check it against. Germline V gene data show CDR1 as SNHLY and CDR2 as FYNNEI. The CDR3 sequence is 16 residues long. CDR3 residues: CASSTLIAGTAHTQYF.

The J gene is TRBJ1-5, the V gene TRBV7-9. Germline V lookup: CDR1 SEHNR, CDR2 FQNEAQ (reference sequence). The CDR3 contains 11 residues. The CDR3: CASSLSEPQHF.

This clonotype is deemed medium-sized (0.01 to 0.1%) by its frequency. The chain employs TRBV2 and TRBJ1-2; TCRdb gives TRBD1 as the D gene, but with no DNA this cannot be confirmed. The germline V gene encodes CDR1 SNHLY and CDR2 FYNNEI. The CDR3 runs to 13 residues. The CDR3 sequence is CASNQGTNYGYTF.

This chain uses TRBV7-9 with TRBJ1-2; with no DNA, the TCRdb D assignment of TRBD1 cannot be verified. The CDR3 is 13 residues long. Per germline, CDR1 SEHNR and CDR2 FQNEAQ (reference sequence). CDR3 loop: CASSRPETYGYTF.

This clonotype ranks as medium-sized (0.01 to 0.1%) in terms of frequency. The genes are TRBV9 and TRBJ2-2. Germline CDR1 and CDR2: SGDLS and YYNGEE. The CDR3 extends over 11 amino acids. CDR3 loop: CASSRVGELFF.

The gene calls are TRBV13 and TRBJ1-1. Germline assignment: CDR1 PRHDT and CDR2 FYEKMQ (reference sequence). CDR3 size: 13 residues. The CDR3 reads CASSPDVYTEAFF.

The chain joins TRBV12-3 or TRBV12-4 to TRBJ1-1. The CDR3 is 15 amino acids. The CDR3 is CASSSRDSSGTEAFF.

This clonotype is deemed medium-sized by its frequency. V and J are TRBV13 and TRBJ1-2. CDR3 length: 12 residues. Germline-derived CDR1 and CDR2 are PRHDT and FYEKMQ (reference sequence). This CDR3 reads CASSSGPYGYTF.